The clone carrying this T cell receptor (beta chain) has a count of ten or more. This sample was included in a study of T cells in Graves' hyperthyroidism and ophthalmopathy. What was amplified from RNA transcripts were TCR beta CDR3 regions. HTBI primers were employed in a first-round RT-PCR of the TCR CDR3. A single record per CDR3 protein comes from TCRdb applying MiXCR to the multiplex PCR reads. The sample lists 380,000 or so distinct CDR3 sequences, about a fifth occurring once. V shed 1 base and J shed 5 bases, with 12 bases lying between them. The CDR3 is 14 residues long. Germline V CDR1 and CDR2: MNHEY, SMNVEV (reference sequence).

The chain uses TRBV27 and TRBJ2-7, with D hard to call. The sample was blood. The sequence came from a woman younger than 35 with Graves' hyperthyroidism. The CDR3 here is CASSLLFRAHEQYF. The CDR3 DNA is TGTGCCAGCAGTTTATTATTTAGGGCCCACGAGCAGTACTTC.